This T cell receptor beta chain appears in the sequencing data of a study of T cells after yellow fever vaccination (dated by TCRdb to about 2019). Regarding the complete study: The SMART-Seq v4 Ultra Low Input RNA kit was used to prepare libraries from fractions with low cell numbers. Bulk TCR alpha and beta repertoires were sequenced longitudinally to track T-cell clones before and after primary and booster YFV17D yellow fever vaccination. Blood was drawn at multiple timepoints before and after primary and secondary immunization, with bulk PBMC replicates and cell subsets isolated. The cohort comprised two healthy male donors, one aged 18 to 29 and one aged 30 to 39 years. What the study reported, not specific to this receptor: Because only a couple of donors were included in the study, the extent to which the findings can be generalized is limited. After the booster, most of the clones that had expanded following primary vaccination were detected again (approximately 95% of CD4 and around 87% of CD8), which suggests that memory was broadly maintained. The secondary T-cell response was weaker than the primary response but faster, peaking on day 5 instead of day 15. Computational filtering was needed because FACS-sorted repertoires could contain abundant contaminating clonotypes from the bulk population. A small share of clonotypes was detected in both CD4 and CD8 compartments, with the overlap likely arising from convergent recombination.

CDR1 is given as KGHSH and CDR2 as LQKENI, both from the germline V gene. Including cysteine and phenylalanine, the CDR3 has 14 amino acids. Left in the record is the CDR3 DNA by itself, 42 bases read in frame from the first base. The junction carries 5 bases between V and J, which are trimmed by 3 bases and 0 bases respectively. TCR cDNA was synthesized by 5'RACE template switching, through which a universal primer site and unique molecular identifiers were introduced. Priming for cDNA synthesis came from both the TCR alpha and TCR beta constant segments. Libraries were amplified in two PCR steps, with sample barcodes and sequencing adapters added in the second step. Sequencing of the libraries was done on either Illumina HiSeq 2500 (2x100 bp) or NovaSeq (2x150 bp). The study's own analysis went as follows. MIGEC was used to demultiplex reads and collapse the reads into UMI consensus sequences, and MiXCR was used for V(D)J alignment. Clonotypes responding to the vaccine were identified with edgeR on replicate PBMC samples, with the criteria of FDR below 0.01 and a log2 fold change above 5 up to day 15. Bulk clonotypes were assigned CD4 or CD8 identity according to which sequenced CD4 or CD8 repertoire held them at higher abundance. The public reads were run again by TCRdb, first through fastp at Q25 and then through MiXCR, and only productive beta chains were kept. Rows with one shared CDR3 protein collapse into an entry with the most common genes and DNA. TCRdb's processing, not the study's, gives the V and J calls here. For this sample there are 300,000 or so distinct CDR3 sequences; approximately 13% appear just once. The ten biggest clones cover roughly 0.5% of the sample.

On this clonotype itself: Its target antigen remains unknown. The input lacks base qualities; no much larger clone sits a single base away.

The treatment or condition label on this specimen signifies: live attenuated yellow fever vaccine strain. PBMCs were isolated from peripheral blood using a standard Ficoll-Paque protocol. Dynabeads CD4 and CD8 positive selection kits were used to isolate CD4 and CD8 T-cell fractions. TriZol was used to extract RNA from bulk PBMCs, from CD4 and CD8 fractions, and from dextramer-positive and dextramer-negative fractions. The receptor was derived from a man aged 30-40 years who received the YFV17D yellow fever vaccine. The V gene is TRBV18 and the J gene is TRBJ1-4, with no reliable assignment of the D segment. The specimen was CD4+ T cells sorted from PBMCs, collected 45 days after the yellow fever booster vaccination. The nucleotide sequence is TGTGCCAGCTCACCGAGGTCAACTAATGAAAAACTGTTTTTT. This is translated as CASSPRSTNEKLFF. The entire variable domain, with the stretches around the CDR3 drawn from the reference TRBV18 and TRBJ1-4 proteins, is NAGVMQNPRHLVRRRGQEARLRCSPMKGHSHVYWYRQLPEEGLKFMVYLQKENIIDESGMPKERFSAEFPKEGPSILRIQQVVRGDSAAYFCASSPRSTNEKLFFGSGTQLSVL.